The 3 T cell receptor beta chains below all came from one sample that was sequenced in a study of beta chain features in type 1 diabetes. Isolated RNA was reverse transcribed in full, so expressed TCRB transcripts were sequenced. Sequencing was performed with immunoSEQ multiplex PCR; in TCRdb, only in-frame clones are kept and a portion is missing. There are 300,000 to 450,000 clones in the sample; 10% to 15% occur only once, and approximately 0.01% lies in the top ten. Points from the study as a whole: Patients with Type 1 diabetes showed moderately but significantly shorter TCRB CDR3s in all four CD4+ subsets.

The antigens these receptors bind are not known. The sequenced sample was naive CD4+ T cells from blood. These receptors were collected from a woman aged 18-29 years with type 1 diabetes.

The chain employs TRBV4-3 and TRBJ2-3; D is uncertain. V was shortened by 1 base and J by 1 base, with 9 bases between the two germline ends. This CDR3 is built from 15 residues. The germline V gene has CDR1 LGHNA and CDR2 YSLEER. CDR3 bases: TGCGCCAGCAGCCAAGGCCTATACGGCACAGATACGCAGTATTTT. Its protein is CASSQGLYGTDTQYF.

This clone came up a few times. V and J are TRBV28 and TRBJ2-7; perhaps TRBD2 as D (5 bases). CDR1 and CDR2 from the germline V gene are MDHEN and SYDVKM. V was clipped by 7 bases and J by 3 bases, with 16 bases between them. The CDR3 runs to 14 residues. The CDR3 DNA is TGTGCCAGCACCCCGGGTGGAGGAATCTACGAGCAGTACTTC. This gives the protein CASTPGGGIYEQYF.

The chain combines TRBV5-4 with TRBJ2-2, with 9 bases lining up with TRBD1. V shed 4 bases and J 2 bases; nucleotides not matched to a gene: 6. The CDR3 length is 16 residues. Germline values: CDR1 SGHNT, CDR2 YYREEE (reference sequence). In DNA, the CDR3 is TGTGCCAGCAGCGGGACAGGGCCGGGAAACACCGGGGAGCTGTTTTTT. Protein: CASSGTGPGNTGELFF.